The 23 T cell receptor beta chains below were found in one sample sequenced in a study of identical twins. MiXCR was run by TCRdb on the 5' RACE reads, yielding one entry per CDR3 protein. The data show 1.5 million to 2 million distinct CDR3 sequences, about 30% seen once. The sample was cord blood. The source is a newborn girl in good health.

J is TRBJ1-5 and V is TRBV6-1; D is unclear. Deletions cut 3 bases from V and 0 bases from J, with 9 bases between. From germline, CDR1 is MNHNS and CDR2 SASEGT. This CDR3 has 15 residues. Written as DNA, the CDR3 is TGTGCCAGCAGTGACAACCGAGGTAGCAATCAGCCCCAGCATTTT. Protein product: CASSDNRGSNQPQHF.

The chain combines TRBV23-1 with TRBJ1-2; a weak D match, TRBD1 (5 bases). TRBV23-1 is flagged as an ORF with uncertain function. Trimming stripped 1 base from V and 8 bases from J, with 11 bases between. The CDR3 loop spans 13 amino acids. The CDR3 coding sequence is TGCGCCAGCAGTCAATTACGTCAGGGAGGCTACACCTTC. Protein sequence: CASSQLRQGGYTF.

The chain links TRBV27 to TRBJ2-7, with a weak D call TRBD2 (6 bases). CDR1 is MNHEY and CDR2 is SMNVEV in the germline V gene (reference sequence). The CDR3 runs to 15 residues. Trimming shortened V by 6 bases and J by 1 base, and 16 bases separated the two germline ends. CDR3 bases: TGTGCCAGCAGCCGCAAACTAGCTGGTTCCTACGAGCAGTACTTC. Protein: CASSRKLAGSYEQYF.

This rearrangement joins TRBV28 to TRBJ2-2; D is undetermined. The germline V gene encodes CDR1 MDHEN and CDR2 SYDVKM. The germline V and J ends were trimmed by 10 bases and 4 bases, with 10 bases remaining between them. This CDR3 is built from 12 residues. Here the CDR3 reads CATSISTGELFF. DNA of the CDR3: TGTGCCACCTCAATCAGCACCGGGGAGCTGTTTTTT.

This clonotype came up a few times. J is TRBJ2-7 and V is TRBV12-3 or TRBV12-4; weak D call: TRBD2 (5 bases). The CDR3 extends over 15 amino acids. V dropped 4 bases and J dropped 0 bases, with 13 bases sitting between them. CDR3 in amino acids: CASSSTGRLSYEQYF. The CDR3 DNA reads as TGTGCCAGCAGTTCGACGGGAAGGCTCTCCTACGAGCAGTACTTC.

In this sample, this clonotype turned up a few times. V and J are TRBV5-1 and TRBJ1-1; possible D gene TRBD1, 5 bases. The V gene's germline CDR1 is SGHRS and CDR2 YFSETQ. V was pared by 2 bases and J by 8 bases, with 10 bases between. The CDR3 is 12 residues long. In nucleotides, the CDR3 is TGCGCCAGCAGCTTCGGGGCACGAGAAGCTTTCTTT. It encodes CASSFGAREAFF.

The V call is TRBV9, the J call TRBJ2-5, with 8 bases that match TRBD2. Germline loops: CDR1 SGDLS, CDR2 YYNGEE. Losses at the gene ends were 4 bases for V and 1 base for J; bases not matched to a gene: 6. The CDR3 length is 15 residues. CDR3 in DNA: TGTGCCAGCAGCACCAGCGGGGGCCCCCAAGAGACCCAGTACTTC. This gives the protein CASSTSGGPQETQYF.

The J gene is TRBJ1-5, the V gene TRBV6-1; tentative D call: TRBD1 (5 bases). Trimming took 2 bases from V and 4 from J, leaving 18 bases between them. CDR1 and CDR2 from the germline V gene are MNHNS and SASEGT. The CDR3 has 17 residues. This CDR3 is CASSEHWGTPRNQPQHF. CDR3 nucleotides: TGTGCCAGCAGTGAACATTGGGGGACTCCCCGAAATCAGCCCCAGCATTTT.

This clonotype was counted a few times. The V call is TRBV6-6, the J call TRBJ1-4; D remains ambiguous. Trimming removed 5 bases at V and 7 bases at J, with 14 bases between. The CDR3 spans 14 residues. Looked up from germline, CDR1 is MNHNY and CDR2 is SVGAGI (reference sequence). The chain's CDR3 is CASSNRREIEKLFF. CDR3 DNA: TGTGCCAGCAGTAATCGTAGGGAAATTGAAAAACTGTTTTTT.

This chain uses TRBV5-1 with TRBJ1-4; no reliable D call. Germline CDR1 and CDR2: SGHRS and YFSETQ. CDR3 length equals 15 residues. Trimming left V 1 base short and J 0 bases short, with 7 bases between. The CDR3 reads CASSLFEATNEKLFF. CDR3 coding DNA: TGCGCCAGCAGCTTGTTTGAGGCAACTAATGAAAAACTGTTTTTT.

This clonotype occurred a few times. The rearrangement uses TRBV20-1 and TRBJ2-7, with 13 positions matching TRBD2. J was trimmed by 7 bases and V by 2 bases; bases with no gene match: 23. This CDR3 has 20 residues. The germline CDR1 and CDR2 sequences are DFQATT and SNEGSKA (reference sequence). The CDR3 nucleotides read TGCAGTGCTAGAAGCCATCCCGGGACCACTAGCGGGAGGGCCTACAATGAGCAGTACTTC. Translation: CSARSHPGTTSGRAYNEQYF.

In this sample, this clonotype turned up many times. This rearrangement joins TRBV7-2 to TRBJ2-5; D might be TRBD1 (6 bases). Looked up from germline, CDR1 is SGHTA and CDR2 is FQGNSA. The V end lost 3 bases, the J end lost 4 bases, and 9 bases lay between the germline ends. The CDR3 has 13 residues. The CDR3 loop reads CASSLTGVETQYF. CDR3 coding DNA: TGTGCCAGCAGCTTGACAGGAGTAGAGACCCAGTACTTC.

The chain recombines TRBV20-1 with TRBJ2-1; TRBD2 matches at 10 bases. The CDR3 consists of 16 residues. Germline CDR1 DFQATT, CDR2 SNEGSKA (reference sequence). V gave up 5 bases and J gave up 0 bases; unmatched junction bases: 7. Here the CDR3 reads CSAQNSGGSSYNEQFF. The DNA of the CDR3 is TGCAGTGCTCAGAATAGCGGGGGGAGCTCCTACAATGAGCAGTTCTTC.

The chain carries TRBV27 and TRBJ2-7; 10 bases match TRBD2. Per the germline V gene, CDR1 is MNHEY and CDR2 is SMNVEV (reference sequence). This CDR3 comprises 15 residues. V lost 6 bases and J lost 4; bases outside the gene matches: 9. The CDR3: CASRRERGGVYEQYF. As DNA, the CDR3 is TGTGCCAGCAGAAGAGAGCGGGGGGGCGTTTACGAGCAGTACTTC.

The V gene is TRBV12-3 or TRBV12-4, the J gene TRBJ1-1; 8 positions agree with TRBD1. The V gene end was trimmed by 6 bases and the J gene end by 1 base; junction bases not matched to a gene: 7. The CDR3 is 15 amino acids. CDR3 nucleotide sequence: TGTGCCAGCAGAGGACAGGGACACTGGAACACTGAAGCTTTCTTT. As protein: CASRGQGHWNTEAFF.

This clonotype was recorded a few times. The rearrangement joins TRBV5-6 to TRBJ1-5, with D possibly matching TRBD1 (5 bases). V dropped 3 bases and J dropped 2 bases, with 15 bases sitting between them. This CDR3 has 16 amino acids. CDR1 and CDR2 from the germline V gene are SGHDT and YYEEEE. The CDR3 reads CASSWGRDNGNQPQHF. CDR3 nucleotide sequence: TGTGCCAGCAGCTGGGGCAGGGATAATGGCAATCAGCCCCAGCATTTT.

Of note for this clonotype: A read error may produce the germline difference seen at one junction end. The CDR3 bases are TGCAGTGCTAGGGGACAGGGGGCGCGTGGGGCCAACGTCCCGACTTTC. Translating it yields CSARGQGARGANVPTF. The rearrangement joins TRBV20-1 to TRBJ2-6; 12 bases map to TRBD1. The germline V gene encodes CDR1 DFQATT and CDR2 SNEGSKA (reference sequence). The CDR3 totals 16 residues.

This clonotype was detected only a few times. The CDR3 is CSASLLTGTRLWPDTQYF. The CDR3 region has the DNA TGCAGTGCCTCTCTATTAACGGGGACCCGGCTTTGGCCAGATACGCAGTATTTT. The V call is TRBV20-1, the J call TRBJ2-3; D could derive from TRBD1 or TRBD2 (5 bases each). In germline, CDR1 is DFQATT, CDR2 SNEGSKA (reference sequence). Between the trimmed V and J ends, which lost 6 bases and 4 bases, there was a span of 29 bases. This CDR3 region has 18 residues.

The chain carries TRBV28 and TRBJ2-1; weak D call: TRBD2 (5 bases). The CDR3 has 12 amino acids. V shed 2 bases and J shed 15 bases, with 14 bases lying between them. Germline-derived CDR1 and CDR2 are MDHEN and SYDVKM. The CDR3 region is CASSLPEGDLFF. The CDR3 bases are TGTGCCAGCAGTTTACCCGAGGGTGATCTGTTCTTC.

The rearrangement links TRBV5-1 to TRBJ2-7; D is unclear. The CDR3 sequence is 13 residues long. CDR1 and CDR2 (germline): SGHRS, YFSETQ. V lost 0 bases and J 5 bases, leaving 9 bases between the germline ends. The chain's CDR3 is CASSLAAVNEQYF. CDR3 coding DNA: TGCGCCAGCAGCTTGGCGGCGGTCAACGAGCAGTACTTC.

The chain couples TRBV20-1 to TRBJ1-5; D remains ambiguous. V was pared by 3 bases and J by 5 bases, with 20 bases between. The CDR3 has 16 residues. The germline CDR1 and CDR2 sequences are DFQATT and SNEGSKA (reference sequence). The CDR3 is CSARAFGENYYQPQHF. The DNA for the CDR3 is TGCAGTGCTAGGGCCTTCGGGGAAAACTATTATCAGCCCCAGCATTTT.

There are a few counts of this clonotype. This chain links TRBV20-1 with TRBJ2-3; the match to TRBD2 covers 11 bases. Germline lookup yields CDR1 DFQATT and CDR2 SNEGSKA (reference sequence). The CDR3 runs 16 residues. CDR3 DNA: TGCAGCAGCCGGACTAGCGGGTCCGCAACCACAGATACGCAGTATTTT. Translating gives CSSRTSGSATTDTQYF.

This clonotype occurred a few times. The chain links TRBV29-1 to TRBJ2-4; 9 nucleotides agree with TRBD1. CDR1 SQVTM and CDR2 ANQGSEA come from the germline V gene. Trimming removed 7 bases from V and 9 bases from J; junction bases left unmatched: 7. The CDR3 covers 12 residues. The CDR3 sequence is CSAPGQGAIQYF. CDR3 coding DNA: TGCAGCGCCCCGGGACAGGGAGCCATTCAGTACTTC.